This paragraph reports one T cell receptor (beta chain). Its antigen is unknown. The sort gate was single viable CD3+CD4+CD8-CD45RO+ cells for memory CD4+ T cells. CD4+ T cells were isolated by positive magnetic selection. Here immunoSEQ multiplex PCR was the method, and the copy in TCRdb shows in-frame clones only, minus some. Of some 59,000 clones listed, 82% were seen once; the top ten hold approximately 0.92%. This entry comes from a study of memory CD4+ T cells and cytomegalovirus serostatus. Turning to the study itself: Of the healthy Belgian adults, 9 were CMV seropositive and around 22 seronegative.

Study-wide findings and caveats: CD4+ memory repertoires contained 67 of 164 reported CMV TCRbeta sequences.

The V gene's germline CDR1 is KGHSH and CDR2 LQKENI. V was clipped by 0 bases and J by 1 base; unmatched bases: 4. The CDR3 runs to 16 residues. This clonotype originated in an adult in good health and CMV-seronegative. Sequenced material: memory CD4+ T cells from blood. This chain uses TRBV18 with TRBJ2-7; 9 bases fit TRBD1. In DNA, the CDR3 is TGTGCCAGCTCACCACCGTGGGACAGGGATTCCTACGAGCAGTACTTC. Translation: CASSPPWDRDSYEQYF.